Listed below are T cell receptor beta chains from one sample, sequenced in a study of vaccination effects on CD4 cells after COVID-19. These receptors lack a known antigen. TCRdb's copy holds only in-frame clones and misses some; the assay was immunoSEQ multiplex PCR. This table has some 40,000 clones, around 72% appearing once. Source: CD4+ T cells from PBMCs cultured with HCoV-NL63 spike peptides, taken before COVID-19 vaccination. The receptors were sampled from a human donor who had a prior SARS-CoV-2 infection. CDR3s leave out the opening cysteine and the closing phenylalanine or tryptophan. Not all rows give a size; the values are once, few, many and, for expanded clones, a class.

once	TRBV27	TRBJ1-2	ASSFRGNYGYT
NA	TRBV5-1	TRBJ1-6	ASSLDSGGSSPLH
NA	TRBV6-1	TRBJ1-2	ASSDGQGYYGYT
NA	TRBV5-1	TRBJ2-5	ASSLKLQGRETQY
few	TRBV5-1	TRBJ2-3	ASSLTAGGPSTDTQY
NA	TRBV6-1	TRBJ1-4	ASSESQPFKLF
NA	TRBV5-4	TRBJ1-1	ASSWGEETN
NA	TRBV7-6	TRBJ2-3	ASSFRALAGTTHTDTQY
NA	TRBV10-3	TRBJ2-1	AISDDSFDQNGEQF
NA	TRBV6-1	TRBJ2-2	ASSEEGGTGELF
NA	TRBV6-1	TRBJ2-7	ASSESGQGYYEQY
NA	TRBV21-1	TRBJ2-5	ASSPETQY
NA	TRBV5-1	TRBJ2-3	ASSLVPGVTSTDTQY
NA	TRBV25-1	TRBJ2-7	ASSEHSSLGYEQY
NA	TRBV5-1	TRBJ2-4	ASSFQGTENIQY
NA	TRBV15	TRBJ1-5	ATSRDEGSNQPQH
NA	TRBV6-1	TRBJ1-5	ASSDVGGNQPQH
NA	TRBV5-8	TRBJ2-7	ASSLAAHSYEQY
NA	TRBV2	TRBJ2-7	ASKFSGSSYEQY
NA	TRBV6-6	TRBJ1-1	ASSYSTGRGNTEAF
once	TRBV7-8	TRBJ2-7	ASSSTDRAAFEQY
once	TRBV20-1	TRBJ2-1	SASSAEKSSYNEQF
NA	TRBV7-2	TRBJ2-1	ASSLASVVGLGSKF
NA	TRBV19	TRBJ2-7	ASSISEGSYEQY
many	TRBV11-2	TRBJ1-2	ASSGLRSGQGQGYT
NA	TRBV7-8	TRBJ2-7	ASSLGGLTYYEQY
few	TRBV30	TRBJ1-6	AWSPSYNSPLH
few	TRBV11-2	TRBJ2-5	ASSLVGRTSFLETQY
few	TRBV2	TRBJ2-3	ASSPLPADTQY
NA	TRBV9	TRBJ2-7	ASSTPSGRIYEQY
NA	TRBV11-2	TRBJ2-5	ASSLEAGGWQETQY
once	TRBV6-2/TRBV6-3	TRBJ2-5	ASSYLAGVQETQY
NA	TRBV6-5	TRBJ2-3	ASSKLAFTDTQY
few	TRBV7-2	TRBJ1-1	ASTLTGITEAF
NA	TRBV9	TRBJ1-4	ASSGDRRNEKLF
NA	TRBV5-6	TRBJ2-5	ASSSQGSGGETQY
NA	TRBV7-2	TRBJ2-1	ASRRTGSSYNEQF
NA	TRBV12-5	TRBJ2-3	ASGLGTHLSTDTQY
NA	TRBV20-1	TRBJ1-2	SAWDRKGYT
NA	TRBV19	TRBJ2-7	ASSIRGQDSYEQY
few	TRBV6-5	TRBJ1-2	ASTSTWGYGYT
few	TRBV15	TRBJ1-6	ATSRDGVSNSPLH
NA	TRBV9	TRBJ2-1	ASSVDQYNEQF
NA	TRBV7-8	TRBJ2-1	ASSLAEPGLGYEQF
NA	TRBV9	TRBJ2-7	ASSVAHGTEQY
NA	TRBV5-3	TRBJ1-2	ARSLYYEAGALVYGYT
NA	TRBV19	TRBJ2-5	ASSIGSSSRPPFLETQY
NA	TRBV5-6	TRBJ2-7	ASRRQAYSYEQY
NA	TRBV24-1	TRBJ2-2	ATSDSGRASGTGELF
NA	TRBV30	TRBJ2-3	AWNRFTDTQY
NA	TRBV9	TRBJ1-2	ASSPGTGRRDYGYT
NA	TRBV10-3	TRBJ1-5	AISELPESNQPQH
few	TRBV4-1	TRBJ2-3	ASSQGRAGGPRTDTQY